A selection of T cell receptor beta chains follows, all from one sample in a study of blood T cell repertoires in COVID-19. Using immunoSEQ multiplex PCR, the repertoire was profiled, and TCRdb retains in-frame clones only, with some absent. The sample has approximately 240,000 clones; about 83% are singletons. Sequenced input: peripheral blood. These receptors came from a woman aged 25 to 39 with COVID-19, enrolled during active disease. The CDR3 runs from the conserved cysteine through the conserved F or W. Each record gives: V gene, J gene, D gene, clone size, CDR3 protein, CDR3 DNA. A D gene is named only where the DNA matches it firmly. Clone size is not always given. Where it is, it says once, few, many or a class for expanded clones.

>TRBV10-1|TRBJ2-5|TRBD1|-
CASRGQNETQYF
TGCGCCAGCAGGGGACAGAACGAGACCCAGTACTTC
>TRBV7-2|TRBJ2-5|TRBD2|-
CASSLVWVAGDQETQYF
TGTGCCAGCAGCTTAGTGTGGGTAGCGGGCGATCAAGAGACCCAGTACTTC
>TRBV11-2|TRBJ2-7|TRBD2|-
CASSPWPGLAGVDDEQYF
TGTGCCAGCAGCCCGTGGCCCGGGCTAGCGGGAGTCGACGACGAGCAGTACTTC
>TRBV11-2|TRBJ1-1|TRBD1|-
CASSPRTGPDTEAFF
TGTGCCAGCAGCCCCCGGACAGGGCCGGACACTGAAGCTTTCTTT
>TRBV9|TRBJ2-5|TRBD2|-
CASSSSGAPQETQYF
TGTGCCAGCAGCTCTAGCGGGGCCCCCCAAGAGACCCAGTACTTC
>TRBV5-5|TRBJ1-2|-|few
CASSLSLQPLLDYGYTF
TGTGCCAGCAGCTTGAGTTTACAGCCGTTGCTTGACTATGGCTACACCTTC
>TRBV11-2|TRBJ1-2|TRBD1|-
CASSRGQGRGGYTF
TGTGCCAGCAGTAGAGGACAGGGGAGGGGCGGCTACACCTTC
>TRBV4-1|TRBJ2-5|TRBD2|-
CASSPASPGLSMVTQYF
TGCGCCAGCAGCCCCGCTTCACCGGGACTATCTATGGTGACCCAGTACTTC
>TRBV5-8|TRBJ2-7|-|-
CASSLRGQLAGRTNYEQYF
TGTGCCAGCAGCTTGCGGGGCCAGCTTGCGGGACGGACTAATTACGAGCAGTACTTC
>TRBV6-5|TRBJ1-2|TRBD1|-
CASSYSTGGDGYTF
TGTGCCAGCAGTTACTCGACAGGGGGCGATGGCTACACCTTC
>TRBV7-9|TRBJ2-7|TRBD2|-
CASSFSAGGSTYEQYF
TGTGCCAGCAGCTTTTCGGCGGGAGGCTCTACCTATGAGCAGTACTTC
>TRBV11-2|TRBJ2-7|-|-
CASSLAHTRLAYEQYF
TGTGCCAGCAGCTTAGCCCATACGAGGCTGGCCTACGAGCAGTACTTC
>TRBV6-5|TRBJ2-1|TRBD2|-
CASRTSGSNEQFF
TGTGCCAGCAGGACTAGCGGGAGCAATGAGCAGTTCTTC
>TRBV6-5|TRBJ2-5|TRBD2|-
CASGTSGQQETQYF
TGTGCCAGCGGGACTAGCGGGCAACAAGAGACCCAGTACTTC
>TRBV6-2/TRBV6-3|TRBJ2-7|TRBD2|-
CASSYGREREQYF
TGTGCCAGCAGTTACGGGCGGGAGCGGGAGCAGTACTTC
>TRBV5-4|TRBJ2-7|-|few
CASSLAGESSYEQYF
TGTGCCAGCAGCTTGGCGGGGGAGAGCTCCTACGAGCAGTACTTC
>TRBV27|TRBJ1-5|-|once
CASRTARGLSNQPQHF
TGTGCCAGCAGGACAGCCAGGGGTCTTAGCAATCAGCCCCAGCATTTT